This T cell receptor beta chain was observed in a study of blood T cells in healthy people across ages (dated by TCRdb to between 2015 and 2017). Describing the broader study: Template switching captured roughly one uniquely barcoded TCR beta cDNA molecule per two T cells in model experiments. Using deep sequencing normalized with unique cDNA molecular identifiers, the study measured how TCR beta repertoire diversity changes with age. Donors were grouped into four age groups: young (average about 15 years), middle-aged (39), aged (over 55) and long-lived (roughly 80). The study analyzed two additional independent replicas of 1 million unique cDNA reads from the same blood draw for two donors, one aged 18 to 29 and one aged 80 or older. To avoid experimental bias, donors of different ages were distributed randomly across sequencing lanes.

Overall study outcomes, separate from this receptor: The long-lived group showed more naive CD4+ T cells, fewer expanded clones and increased TCR diversity than the aged group, suggesting age selection. Donor CMV infection status was unknown, potentially confounding age-related changes in expanded clonotypes. Observed TCR beta diversity per million T cells fell roughly linearly with age, and a significant reduction was already apparent by age approximately 41. Since profiling was done on bulk unsorted PBMCs, naive and antigen-experienced compartments could not be conclusively compared. Estimates of total diversity from one million sequenced T cells were regarded as lower bounds and underestimates. There was a strong correlation between observed TCR beta diversity and the percentage of naive T cells measured by flow cytometry.

Systemically healthy Caucasian individuals from Russia, around 39 in total and aged about 6 to 100 years, were included as donors. Each donor gave ten milliliters of peripheral blood, drawn into EDTA-treated Vacutainer tubes. Ficoll-Paque density-gradient centrifugation was used to isolate PBMCs, with at least 6.5 million obtained per sample. Trizol reagent was used to extract total RNA from PBMCs, with at least 5.5 micrograms per sample. For every donor, an aliquot of PBMCs went through flow cytometry to measure the percentages of naive CD45RAhigh/CD27high T cells. Trimming removed 5 bases from V and 0 bases from J, leaving 14 bases between the germline ends. The CDR3 has 15 amino acids, counting the end cysteine and phenylalanine. Only the CDR3 region is kept as DNA, spanning 45 bases read in frame from base 1. CDR1 and CDR2 are drawn from the germline V gene (reference sequence): LNHNV, YYDKDF.

On this clonotype itself: Its antigen is currently not known. No base quality information exists; no much larger clone differs at one position.

Libraries were made using 5' RACE. TCRdb names Illumina HiSeq 2500 as the instrument used. A second roughly 6 to 11 cycle PCR used a sample-barcoded 5' primer and a J-beta primer mix. A unique molecular identifier was introduced onto each TCR beta cDNA molecule by a template-switch 5' adaptor carrying 12 random nucleotides. Each sample yielded at least 3 million CDR3-containing paired-end reads. All of the RNA was converted into first-strand cDNA using the Mint cDNA synthesis kit, with a TRBC-specific oligonucleotide serving as the primer. Following uracil-DNA glycosylase treatment, all cDNA underwent a first 18-cycle PCR with the universal primers M1SS and BC2_uni_R. The paper's data handling went like this. Normalization of each sample was performed by random selection of 1 million high-quality reads, each carrying a distinct molecular identifier. Reads with shared molecular identifiers were discarded instead of being binned into consensus sequences. CDR3 identification, clonotype clustering and error correction used MiTCR with a Q25 quality threshold and the strictest error-elimination algorithm. A nonparametric unseen species model with Euler transformation was used to estimate a lower bound on total TCR beta diversity. TCRdb ran its own pipeline on the public reads, namely fastp trimming at Q25 and MiXCR clone calling, and kept in-frame beta chains. Rows are combined by CDR3 protein, so each entry shows the most common genes and DNA. TCRdb's processing, not the study's, gives the V and J calls here. The table for this sample lists almost 1 million distinct CDR3 sequences; about 53% of them were counted only once. The leading ten clones occupy roughly 23% of the sample.

The sequencing input was blood. The receptor comes from a woman aged 60-75 years in good health. The sequence joins TRBV15 to TRBJ2-7; TRBD1 is perhaps the D gene, given 6 matching bases. The CDR3 here reads CATSARQVSSYEQYF. The DNA sequence is as follows: TGTGCCACCAGCGCACGACAGGTAAGCTCCTACGAGCAGTACTTC.